Reported below is one T cell receptor (beta chain). The sample comes from a study of shared clonotypes between healthy human individuals. Here immunoSEQ multiplex PCR was the method, and the copy in TCRdb shows in-frame clones only, minus some. The table lists about 1 million clones, 70% to 80% of them singletons. This CDR3 is built from 15 residues. V was pared by 4 bases and J by 1 base, with 14 bases between. Germline V CDR1 and CDR2: SGHTA, FQGNSA. This sequence was found in a man aged 18 to 35 in good health. Some clones in this sample may be carry-over from other donors' samples. This chain connects TRBV7-2 to TRBJ2-7, with D uncertain. Material for sequencing was memory CD4+ T cells from PBMCs. Subset indicated: CD45RA-negative fraction. CDR3 nucleotide sequence: TGTGCCAGCAGCTGGACGCACGGCGTATCCTACGAGCAGTACTTC. Translating gives CASSWTHGVSYEQYF.